These 2 T cell receptor beta chains were sequenced from one sample in a study of regulatory T cells in long-lasting Graves disease (dated by TCRdb to about 2021). The time point label for this specimen denotes: persistent/refractory GD, antithyroid drugs over 5 years with positive TRAb. For both TCR sequencing and RNA sequencing, RNA was extracted from PBMCs using TRIzol. The protocol used for the library was multiplex PCR. Sequencing took place on an Illumina HiSeq 4000. TCR beta libraries were built with iRepertoire HTBI primers and Arm-PCR amplification of CDR3 regions. TCRdb passed the public sequencing reads through fastp at Q25 and MiXCR, retaining productive beta sequences. For every CDR3 protein sequence, its rows merge into one entry that carries the most common genes and DNA. The sample table lists roughly 490,000 distinct CDR3 sequences, approximately 23% of them with a count of one. Roughly 13% of the sample rests with the top ten.

The sample here was peripheral blood mononuclear cells (PBMCs), taken when the disease was refractory, from a patient treated with antithyroid drugs. These TCRs come from a female donor with Graves disease.

This clonotype was counted ten times or more. The rearrangement joins TRBV29-1 to TRBJ1-1, with D unclear. The V end lost 8 bases, the J end lost 1 base, and 14 bases lay between the germline ends. From germline, CDR1 is SQVTM and CDR2 ANQGSEA. This CDR3 is built from 13 residues. CDR3 in DNA: TGCAGCTTTCGAGGGCCTTCGAACACTGAAGCTTTCTTT. It yields the protein CSFRGPSNTEAFF.

This clonotype has ten or more counts. The chain combines TRBV12-3 or TRBV12-4 with TRBJ1-1, with a tentative D call TRBD1 (6 bases). The CDR3 spans 14 residues. The V end lost 0 bases, the J end lost 7 bases, and 12 bases lay between the germline ends. The CDR3 nucleotides read TGTGCCAGCAGTTTAGCGCCGGGACATGGTGAAGCTTTCTTT. It translates to CASSLAPGHGEAFF.